The 4 T cell receptor beta chains below were found in one sample sequenced in a study of T-cell memory formation after mild COVID-19. MiXCR, run by TCRdb on the 5' RACE reads, gives a single entry per CDR3 protein. This table has under 250,000 distinct CDR3 sequences, about 10% appearing once. Sequencing was performed on PBMCs or a T cell subset sorted from them (not recorded which). All receptors come from a man aged 18 to 30 who had mild COVID-19 (a few samples of this study predate the infection). Cell type and time point are not known.

The chain links TRBV19 to TRBJ2-3; the D gene is possibly TRBD1 (7 bases). V was pared by 4 bases and J by 5 bases, with 10 bases between. Germline V gives CDR1 LNHDA, CDR2 SQIVND (reference sequence). The CDR3 has 13 residues. CDR3 protein: CASSTQGGDTQYF. In nucleotides, the CDR3 is TGTGCCAGTAGTACCCAGGGGGGAGATACGCAGTATTTT. Based on the CDR3 plus reference TRBV19 and TRBJ2-3, the full variable domain is DGGITQSPKYLFRKEGQNVTLSCEQNLNHDAMYWYRQDPGQGLRLIYYSQIVNDFQKGDIAEGYSVSREKKESFPLTVTSAQKNPTAFYLCASSTQGGDTQYFGPGTRLTVL.

This clonotype has a handful of counts. The chain recombines TRBV5-5 with TRBJ1-5, with no clear D. V was cut by 2 bases and J by 2 bases, with 11 bases left in between. Germline V lookup: CDR1 SGHKS, CDR2 YYEKEE (reference sequence). The CDR3 loop spans 15 amino acids. CDR3 bases: TGTGCCAGCAGCTTATGGTCCGGGGGCAATCAGCCCCAGCATTTT. Translating it yields CASSLWSGGNQPQHF. Combining the CDR3 with reference TRBV5-5 and TRBJ1-5 gives the whole variable domain DAGVTQSPTHLIKTRGQQVTLRCSPISGHKSVSWYQQVLGQGPQFIFQYYEKEERGRGNFPDRFSARQFPNYSSELNVNALLLGDSALYLCASSLWSGGNQPQHFGDGTRLSIL.

The chain carries TRBV29-1 and TRBJ1-2, with D possibly being TRBD1 (6 bases). With 5 bases removed from V and 6 bases from J, the gap between germline ends came to 16 bases. CDR1 is SQVTM, CDR2 ANQGSEA, per germline. This CDR3 has 13 amino acids. DNA for the CDR3: TGCAGCGTTCAGGGGTGGGGAGTTGATGGCTACACCTTC. Its translation: CSVQGWGVDGYTF.

This clonotype showed up just a few times. The V call is TRBV4-2, the J call TRBJ2-4; D may correspond to TRBD1 or TRBD2 (6 bases each). CDR3 length equals 18 residues. Looked up from germline, CDR1 is LGHNA and CDR2 is YNFKEQ. The ends were cut back, 1 base at V and 1 base at J, with 17 bases in the middle. CDR3 bases: TGTGCCAGCAGCCAAGGAGGGGGGATGGGCTGGGCCAAAAACATTCAGTACTTC. Residues: CASSQGGGMGWAKNIQYF.